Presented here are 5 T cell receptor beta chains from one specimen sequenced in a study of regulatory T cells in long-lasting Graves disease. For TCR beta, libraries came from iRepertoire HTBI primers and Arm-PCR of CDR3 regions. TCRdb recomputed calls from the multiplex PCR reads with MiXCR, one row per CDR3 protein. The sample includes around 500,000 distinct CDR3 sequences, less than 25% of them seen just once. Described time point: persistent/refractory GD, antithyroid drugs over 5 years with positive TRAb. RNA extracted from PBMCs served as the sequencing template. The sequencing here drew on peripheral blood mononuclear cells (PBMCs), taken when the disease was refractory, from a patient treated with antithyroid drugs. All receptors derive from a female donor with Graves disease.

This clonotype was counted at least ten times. The CDR3 coding sequence is TGTGCCAGCAGCTTGGTTGCAGGGTATAATGAAAAACTGTTTTTT. Encoded protein: CASSLVAGYNEKLFF. This chain links TRBV5-5 with TRBJ1-4, with D tentatively TRBD1 (5 bases). The germline gives CDR1 SGHKS, CDR2 YYEKEE (reference sequence). The CDR3 sequence is 15 residues long. Trimming removed 0 bases from V and 4 bases from J, with 10 bases in between.

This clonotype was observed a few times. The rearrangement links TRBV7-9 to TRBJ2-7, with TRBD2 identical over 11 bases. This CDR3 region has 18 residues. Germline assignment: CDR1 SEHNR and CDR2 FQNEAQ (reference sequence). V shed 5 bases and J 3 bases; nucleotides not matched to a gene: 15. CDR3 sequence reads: CASSRSLLAGELHYEQYF. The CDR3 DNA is TGTGCCAGCAGCCGTAGCTTACTAGCGGGAGAGCTACACTACGAGCAGTACTTC.

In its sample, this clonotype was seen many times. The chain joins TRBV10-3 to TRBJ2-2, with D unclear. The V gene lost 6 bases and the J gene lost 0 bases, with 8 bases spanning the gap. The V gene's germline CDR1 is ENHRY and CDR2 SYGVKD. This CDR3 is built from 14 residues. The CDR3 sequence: CAIRHGPNTGELFF. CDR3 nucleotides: TGTGCCATCAGACATGGCCCGAACACCGGGGAGCTGTTTTTT.

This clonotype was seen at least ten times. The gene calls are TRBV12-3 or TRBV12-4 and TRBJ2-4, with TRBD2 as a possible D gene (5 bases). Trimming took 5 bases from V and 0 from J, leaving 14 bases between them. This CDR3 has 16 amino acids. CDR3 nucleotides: TGTGCCAGCAGTCCCGAGCGGAGACTAGCCAAAAACATTCAGTACTTC. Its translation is CASSPERRLAKNIQYF.

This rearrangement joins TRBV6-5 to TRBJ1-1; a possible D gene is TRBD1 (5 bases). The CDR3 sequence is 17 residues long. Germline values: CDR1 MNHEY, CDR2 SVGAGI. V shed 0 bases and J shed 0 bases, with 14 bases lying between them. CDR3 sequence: CASSYSGDGAVNTEAFF. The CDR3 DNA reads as TGTGCCAGCAGTTACTCGGGGGACGGAGCAGTGAACACTGAAGCTTTCTTT.